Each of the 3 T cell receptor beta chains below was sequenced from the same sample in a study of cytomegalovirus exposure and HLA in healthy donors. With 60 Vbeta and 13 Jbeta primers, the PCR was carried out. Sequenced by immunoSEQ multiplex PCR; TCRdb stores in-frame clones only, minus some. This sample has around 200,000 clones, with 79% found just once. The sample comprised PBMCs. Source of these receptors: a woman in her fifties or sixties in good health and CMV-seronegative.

The CDR3 region has the DNA TGTGCCAGCAGCATGCCCAGGGGGAAGAGCTCTGGGGCCAACGTCCTGACTTTC. Its protein product is CASSMPRGKSSGANVLTF. The V and J genes are TRBV7-9 and TRBJ2-6, with 7 positions matching TRBD1. The germline gives CDR1 SEHNR, CDR2 FQNEAQ (reference sequence). The CDR3 runs 18 residues. V trimming: 5 bases; J trimming: 0 bases; junction bases outside the gene matches: 10. Complete variable domain (other parts from reference TRBV7-9 and TRBJ2-6): DTGVSQNPRHKITKRGQNVTFRCDPISEHNRLYWYRQTLGQGPEFLTYFQNEAQLEKSRLLSDRFSAERPKGSFSTLEIQRTEQGDSAMYLCASSMPRGKSSGANVLTFGAGSRLTVL.

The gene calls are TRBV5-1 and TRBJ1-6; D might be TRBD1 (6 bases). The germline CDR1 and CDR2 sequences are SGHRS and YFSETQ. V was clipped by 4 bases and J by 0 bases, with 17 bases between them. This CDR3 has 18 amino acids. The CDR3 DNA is TGCGCCAGCAGCCCGGAAATTAGACAGGCCTCCTATAATTCACCCCTCCACTTT. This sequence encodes CASSPEIRQASYNSPLHF.

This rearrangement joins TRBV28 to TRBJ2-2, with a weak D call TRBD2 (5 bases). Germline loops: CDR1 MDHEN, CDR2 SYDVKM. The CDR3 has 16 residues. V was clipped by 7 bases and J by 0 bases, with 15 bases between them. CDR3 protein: CASIDRRLANTGELFF. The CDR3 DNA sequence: TGTGCCAGCATCGATAGGAGGCTCGCGAACACCGGGGAGCTGTTTTTT. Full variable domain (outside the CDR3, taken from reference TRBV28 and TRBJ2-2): DVKVTQSSRYLVKRTGEKVFLECVQDMDHENMFWYRQDPGLGLRLIYFSYDVKMKEKGDIPEGYSVSREKKERFSLILESASTNQTSMYLCASIDRRLANTGELFFGEGSRLTVL.